This TCR beta chain was captured in a study of CD4 and CD8 cells across lung adenocarcinoma regions (dated by TCRdb to the late 2010s). For the wider study: To look at intratumor heterogeneity in the T cell receptor repertoire, the study compared tumor centers against tumor margins.

Patients with localized lung adenocarcinoma, a subtype of non-small cell lung cancer, were used as donors. The margins of localized lung adenocarcinomas were where the samples came from. CD4+ T cells from tumor tissue were profiled separately from CD8+ T cells for TCR repertoire analysis. With regard to this clonotype: Its cognate antigen has yet to be identified. Sequence at one end of the junction differs from germline and may be a read error.

From its cysteine to its phenylalanine, the CDR3 spans 16 amino acids. CDR3 DNA only is kept here, 48 bases in frame from base 1. For CDR1 and CDR2, the germline V gene lists MNHNS and SASEGT. The library was produced with PCR. The listed sequencing device is HiSeq X Ten. In TCRdb, the public reads were trimmed at Q25 with fastp and aligned with MiXCR, with productive beta chains retained. Identical CDR3 proteins give one entry, which carries the most common genes and DNA. This sample holds about 4,600 distinct CDR3 sequences; roughly 45% were observed only once. The ten largest clones add up to 13% to 15% of the sample.

The chain joins TRBV6-1 to TRBJ2-1, with no confident D gene call. This sequence was found in a female donor with lung adenocarcinoma. The CD4 and CD8 labels of this study may be unreliable. The material sequenced was CD4+ T cells from the margin of a lung tumor. The cell subset or site label of this sample denotes: tumor margin region. The nucleotides are TGTGCCAGCAGGGAAGCCCAAACTGTGAGGAGAAATGAGCAGTTCTTT. The resulting protein is CASREAQTVRRNEQFF.